The TCR beta chain under discussion was sequenced for a study of Graves' ophthalmopathy and Graves' hyperthyroidism. CDR3 length: 16 residues. Losses at the gene ends were 4 bases for V and 1 base for J; bases not matched to a gene: 8. CDR1 and CDR2 (germline): SNHLY, FYNNEI. Transcripts of RNA were the source for amplifying TCR beta CDR3 regions. Second-round multiplex PCR came after first-round RT-PCR with HTBI primers. TCRdb processed the multiplex PCR reads anew with MiXCR; each CDR3 protein has one entry. The profile covers around 1.1 million distinct CDR3 sequences, with 35% to 45% appearing a single time and over 8.5% taken by the ten largest. The authors diagnosed from clinical symptoms, serum thyroxine, TRAb, thyroid ultrasound and orbital computed tomography.

Material for sequencing was peripheral blood or thyroid tissue (not recorded which). J is TRBJ2-5 and V is TRBV2; 8 bases align to TRBD1. The receptor was isolated from an adult man with Graves' hyperthyroidism. The CDR3 region has the DNA TGTGCCAGCAGTGCCGGACAGGGAGCTTCCCAAGAGACCCAGTACTTC. Amino acid sequence: CASSAGQGASQETQYF.